Below are 30 T cell receptor beta chains sequenced from a single sample in a study of cytomegalovirus exposure and HLA in healthy donors. Both 60 Vbeta primers and 13 Jbeta primers went into the PCR. Clones were read by immunoSEQ multiplex PCR, and TCRdb kept only the in-frame ones, dropping some. The sample has about 150,000 clones; less than 85% are singletons. Sequencing was done on a sample of PBMCs. These receptors all come from a man aged 40-50 years in good health and CMV-seronegative.

The V gene is TRBV19, the J gene TRBJ1-5; unclear D gene. The CDR3 totals 13 residues. Trimming took 3 bases from V and 2 from J, leaving 5 bases between them. Germline V gives CDR1 LNHDA, CDR2 SQIVND (reference sequence). The CDR3: CASSIGGNQPQHF. CDR3 nucleotide sequence: TGTGCCAGTAGTATCGGGGGCAATCAGCCCCAGCATTTT.

This clone came up a few times. The chain recombines TRBV2 with TRBJ2-2; the D gene is possibly TRBD1 (7 bases). This CDR3 spans 15 amino acids. V lost 5 bases, J lost 6 bases, and 16 bases lay in between. Germline values: CDR1 SNHLY, CDR2 FYNNEI. This CDR3 is CASSLRDSGAGELFF. For the CDR3, the DNA is TGTGCCAGCAGTCTGCGGGACAGCGGCGCCGGGGAGCTGTTTTTT.

The chain couples TRBV11-3 to TRBJ2-2; tentatively, D is TRBD2 (5 bases). Germline loops: CDR1 SGHNT, CDR2 YENEEA. CDR3 length: 15 residues. V was cut by 1 base and J by 7 bases, with 13 bases left in between. The CDR3 DNA follows: TGTGCCAGCAGCTTAGTGAACGGGGAAAACGGGGAGCTGTTTTTT. It codes for CASSLVNGENGELFF.

The V gene is TRBV7-2, the J gene TRBJ2-7; the match to TRBD1 covers 7 bases. CDR3 length: 16 amino acids. CDR1 is SGHTA and CDR2 is FQGNSA in the germline V gene. Trimming at V came to 2 bases and at J to 0 bases, leaving 7 bases not matched to a gene. Here the CDR3 reads CASSLSRTGSSYEQYF. The CDR3 region has the DNA TGTGCCAGCAGCTTATCCCGGACAGGTTCCTCCTACGAGCAGTACTTC.

This clone turned up a few times. The chain employs TRBV28 and TRBJ2-2; D is possibly TRBD2 (7 bases). The V and J ends lost 8 bases and 0 bases respectively, with 13 bases between them. This CDR3 comprises 15 residues. CDR1 is MDHEN and CDR2 is SYDVKM in the germline V gene. The CDR3, as DNA: TGTGCCAGCGGGGGGGCGGACGCGAACACCGGGGAGCTGTTTTTT. Translation: CASGGADANTGELFF. The variable domain in full, with the rest retrieved from reference TRBV28 and TRBJ2-2, is DVKVTQSSRYLVKRTGEKVFLECVQDMDHENMFWYRQDPGLGLRLIYFSYDVKMKEKGDIPEGYSVSREKKERFSLILESASTNQTSMYLCASGGADANTGELFFGEGSRLTVL.

The chain employs TRBV29-1 and TRBJ1-1; no clear D gene. The V end was cut by 3 bases, the J end by 11 bases, with 10 bases between. Germline V gives CDR1 SQVTM, CDR2 ANQGSEA. The CDR3 is 10 residues long. The CDR3 bases are TGCAGCGTTGATTTAGAAAAGGCTTTCTTT. It codes for CSVDLEKAFF.

V is TRBV10-3 and J is TRBJ2-3; D is unclear. V lost 7 bases and J 12 bases, leaving 20 bases between the germline ends. The CDR3 has 13 amino acids. Germline CDR1 ENHRY, CDR2 SYGVKD. The CDR3 protein is CAITPSLSTSQYF. In DNA, the CDR3 is TGTGCCATCACCCCATCCCTCAGTACAAGTCAGTATTTT.

CDR3 sequence (DNA): TGTGCCAGCAGCCAGACAGGTTTCCGGAACACTGAAGCTTTCTTT. Encoded protein: CASSQTGFRNTEAFF. The chain recombines TRBV4-2 with TRBJ1-1, with D perhaps TRBD1 (6 bases). V was trimmed by 3 bases and J by 1 base, leaving 12 bases between them. The CDR3 covers 15 residues. Per the germline V gene, CDR1 is LGHNA and CDR2 is YNFKEQ.

The chain carries TRBV7-9 and TRBJ2-7; TRBD1 is a possible D gene (6 bases). Germline lookup yields CDR1 SEHNR and CDR2 FQNEAQ (reference sequence). The ends were cut back, 5 bases at V and 6 bases at J, with 20 bases in the middle. This CDR3 has 15 amino acids. The CDR3 sequence: CASSPEGQQVFEQYF. The CDR3 DNA is TGTGCCAGCAGCCCAGAGGGACAACAAGTTTTCGAGCAGTACTTC.

J is TRBJ1-2 and V is TRBV2, with D unresolved. V gave up 5 bases and J gave up 6 bases, with 7 bases separating them. Germline V CDR1 and CDR2: SNHLY, FYNNEI. This CDR3 has 11 amino acids. CDR3: CASSPGDGYTF. CDR3 in DNA: TGTGCCAGCAGTCCCGGGGATGGCTACACCTTC.

This chain links TRBV30 with TRBJ2-7; 8 bases align to TRBD2. The CDR3 has 17 residues. The germline V gene has CDR1 GTSNPN and CDR2 SVGIG (reference sequence). Trimming removed 0 bases from V and 1 base from J; junction bases left unmatched: 11. CDR3 residues: CAWSVPPRRGESYEQYF. The DNA for the CDR3 is TGTGCCTGGAGTGTACCCCCCCGGCGGGGGGAATCCTACGAGCAGTACTTC.

The chain combines TRBV27 with TRBJ1-6, with 11 positions matching TRBD1. The length of the CDR3 is 14 residues. The ends lost 5 bases at V and 10 bases at J; junction bases unmatched: 4. The germline V gene encodes CDR1 MNHEY and CDR2 SMNVEV (reference sequence). CDR3 loop: CASSTGTGGSPLHF. The CDR3 nucleotides read TGTGCCAGCAGTACCGGGACAGGGGGATCACCCCTCCACTTT.

V is TRBV11-2 and J is TRBJ1-4; D gene uncertain. The CDR3 is 15 residues long. Looked up from germline, CDR1 is SGHAT and CDR2 is FQNNGV. The V gene lost 4 bases and the J gene lost 0 bases, with 9 bases spanning the gap. The CDR3 sequence is CASSSLLATNEKLFF. Written as DNA, the CDR3 is TGTGCCAGCAGCTCCCTTTTAGCAACTAATGAAAAACTGTTTTTT.

The rearrangement joins TRBV10-3 to TRBJ2-7; 10 bases align to TRBD2. The length of the CDR3 is 13 residues. Germline V gives CDR1 ENHRY, CDR2 SYGVKD. The trim removed 6 bases at V and 5 bases at J, leaving 4 bases unmatched. In DNA form, the CDR3 reads TGTGCCATCAGGGGGACTAGCGAGGACGAGCAGTACTTC. Translating gives CAIRGTSEDEQYF.

The chain carries TRBV4-1 and TRBJ1-2; 11 positions agree with TRBD1. The CDR3 consists of 15 residues. The V gene end was trimmed by 4 bases and the J gene end by 9 bases; junction bases not matched to a gene: 10. The V gene's germline CDR1 is MGHRA and CDR2 YSYEKL. As DNA, the CDR3 is TGCGCCAGCAGCCGTCAATGGGACAGGGGGGATCGCTACACCTTC. This sequence encodes CASSRQWDRGDRYTF.

This sequence joins TRBV28 and TRBJ1-2; tentative D call: TRBD1 (5 bases). V was trimmed by 5 bases and J by 8 bases, leaving 21 bases between them. The V gene's germline CDR1 is MDHEN and CDR2 SYDVKM. The CDR3 totals 15 residues. The CDR3: CASSPTLGGARGYTF. CDR3 DNA sequence: TGTGCCAGCAGTCCAACCCTCGGAGGGGCGCGGGGCTACACCTTC.

DNA of the CDR3: TGTGCCACCAGCAGAGATGTGACAGGGGTAGGCTACACCTTC. Amino acid sequence: CATSRDVTGVGYTF. The genes are TRBV15 and TRBJ1-2, with 8 bases identical to TRBD1. Germline CDR1 LNHNV, CDR2 YYDKDF (reference sequence). V dropped 0 bases and J dropped 8; count of bases not matched to a gene: 5. This CDR3 has 14 amino acids.

This chain links TRBV4-3 with TRBJ1-2; D possibly corresponds to TRBD1 (5 bases). The V gene lost 1 base and the J gene lost 10 bases, with 13 bases spanning the gap. Germline CDR1 LGHNA, CDR2 YSLEER. This CDR3 contains 13 residues. The CDR3 loop is CASSQGAGRAYTF. The CDR3 nucleotides are TGCGCCAGCAGCCAAGGGGCAGGGCGAGCCTACACCTTC.

The rearrangement joins TRBV10-3 to TRBJ2-1; TRBD2 matches 7 bases. The CDR3 loop spans 13 amino acids. Trimming took 4 bases from V and 7 from J; bases not matched to a gene: 4. Germline CDR1 is ENHRY and CDR2 is SYGVKD. The CDR3 nucleotides are TGTGCCATCAGTGCGGCCGGGGGGAATGAGCAGTTCTTC. It codes for CAISAAGGNEQFF.

This rearrangement joins TRBV4-2 to TRBJ1-1, with a tentative D call TRBD1 (6 bases). The CDR3 has 14 residues. The V end was cut by 3 bases, the J end by 1 base, with 9 bases between. Germline CDR1 is LGHNA and CDR2 is YNFKEQ. CDR3 amino acids: CASSHPGQNTEAFF. In DNA, the CDR3 is TGTGCCAGCAGCCACCCGGGACAGAACACTGAAGCTTTCTTT.

This sequence joins TRBV29-1 and TRBJ1-1, with D maybe TRBD1 (6 bases). Germline assignment: CDR1 SQVTM and CDR2 ANQGSEA. V was clipped by 4 bases and J by 1 base, with 10 bases between them. CDR3 length: 13 residues. The CDR3 region is CSVGWGRNTEAFF. The DNA of the CDR3 is TGCAGCGTTGGTTGGGGGCGGAACACTGAAGCTTTCTTT.

The rearrangement links TRBV2 to TRBJ2-3, with 9 bases aligning to TRBD2. Germline loops: CDR1 SNHLY, CDR2 FYNNEI. CDR3 size: 16 residues. With 2 bases clipped from V and 4 bases from J, the junction kept 7 bases outside the gene matches. The CDR3 DNA reads as TGTGCCAGCAGTGAACAAGCGGGAGGCAGGGCAGATACGCAGTATTTT. This sequence encodes CASSEQAGGRADTQYF.

Worth noting for this clone: An end of the junction differs from the germline gene, which may be a read error. This chain connects TRBV2 to TRBJ2-7; tentatively, D is TRBD1 (6 bases). The CDR3 runs 11 residues. Germline assignment: CDR1 SNHLY and CDR2 FYNNEI. CDR3 loop: CASSEPGHCDF. The CDR3, as DNA: TGTGCCAGCAGTGAACCGGGACACTGTGACTTC.

The chain recombines TRBV30 with TRBJ1-1; TRBD1 is a possible D gene (6 bases). There are 12 residues in the CDR3. Trimming removed 1 base at V and 7 bases at J, with 10 bases between. Germline lookup yields CDR1 GTSNPN and CDR2 SVGIG (reference sequence). The CDR3 bases are TGTGCCTGGAGTGGGACAGCCGATGAAGCTTTCTTT. This translates into CAWSGTADEAFF.

About this clone: One end of the junction is discordant with germline, which a read error may explain. The CDR3 DNA is TGCAGCGTTGAAGGAGGGGACTCCCAAACCCACGAGCCGTACTTC. This translates into CSVEGGDSQTHEPYF. The rearrangement uses TRBV29-1 and TRBJ2-7; perhaps TRBD2 as D (6 bases). Germline V CDR1 and CDR2: SQVTM, ANQGSEA. The CDR3 runs 15 residues.

The chain joins TRBV5-1 to TRBJ2-5, with TRBD1 as a possible D gene (6 bases). The J call may be mistaken, given a closer DNA end match to TRBJ2-7. Germline assignment: CDR1 SGHRS and CDR2 YFSETQ. This CDR3 has 13 residues. The CDR3 here is CASSSTGTYEQYF. The CDR3 DNA is TGCGCCAGCAGCTCGACAGGAACCTACGAGCAGTACTTC.

This chain uses TRBV4-3 with TRBJ1-2, with D possibly being TRBD1 (5 bases). CDR1 is LGHNA and CDR2 is YSLEER in the germline V gene. The CDR3 length is 15 residues. Trimming left V 2 bases short and J 2 bases short, with 12 bases between. CDR3 in DNA: TGCGCCAGCAGCCAATGGGCGCAGGGCAACTATGGCTACACCTTC. It encodes CASSQWAQGNYGYTF.

CDR3 DNA sequence: TGCGCCAGCAGCCAAGGGACTAGCCGCACAGATACGCAGTATTTT. Protein product: CASSQGTSRTDTQYF. V gene TRBV4-1 combines with J gene TRBJ2-3; TRBD2 matches at 8 bases. Germline V gene sequence: CDR1 MGHRA, CDR2 YSYEKL. CDR3 length: 15 residues. V was pared by 1 base and J by 1 base, with 1 base of the junction left unmatched.

The rearrangement links TRBV2 to TRBJ1-5; a weak D match, TRBD1 (5 bases). CDR3 length: 15 amino acids. The germline V gene has CDR1 SNHLY and CDR2 FYNNEI. V was shortened by 4 bases and J by 4 bases, with 14 bases between the two germline ends. The CDR3 sequence is CASSALPGGNQPQHF. CDR3 bases: TGTGCCAGCAGTGCCCTACCGGGGGGTAATCAGCCCCAGCATTTT.

This chain connects TRBV2 to TRBJ2-4, with TRBD1 matching 7 bases. Trimming at V came to 7 bases and at J to 5 bases, leaving 8 bases not matched to a gene. Germline loops: CDR1 SNHLY, CDR2 FYNNEI. This CDR3 comprises 14 residues. CDR3 residues: CASNRRDSQNIQYF. CDR3 nucleotides: TGTGCCAGCAATCGCCGGGACAGTCAAAACATTCAGTACTTC.